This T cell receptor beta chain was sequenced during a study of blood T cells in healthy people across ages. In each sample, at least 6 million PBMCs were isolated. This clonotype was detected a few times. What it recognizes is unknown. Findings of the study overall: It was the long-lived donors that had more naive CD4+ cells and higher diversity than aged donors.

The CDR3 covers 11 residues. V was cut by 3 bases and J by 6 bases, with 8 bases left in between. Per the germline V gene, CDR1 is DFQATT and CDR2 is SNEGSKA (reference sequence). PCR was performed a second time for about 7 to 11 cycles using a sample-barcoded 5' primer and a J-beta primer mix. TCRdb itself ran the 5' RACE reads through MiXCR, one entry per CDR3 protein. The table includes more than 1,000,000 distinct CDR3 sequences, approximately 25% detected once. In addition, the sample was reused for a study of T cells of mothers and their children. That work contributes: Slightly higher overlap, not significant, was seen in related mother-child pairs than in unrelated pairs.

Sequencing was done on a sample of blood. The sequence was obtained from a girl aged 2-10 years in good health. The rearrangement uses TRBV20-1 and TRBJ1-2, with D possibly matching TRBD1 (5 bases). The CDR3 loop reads CSARGGDGYTF. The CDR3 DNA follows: TGCAGTGCTAGGGGGGGAGATGGCTACACCTTC.